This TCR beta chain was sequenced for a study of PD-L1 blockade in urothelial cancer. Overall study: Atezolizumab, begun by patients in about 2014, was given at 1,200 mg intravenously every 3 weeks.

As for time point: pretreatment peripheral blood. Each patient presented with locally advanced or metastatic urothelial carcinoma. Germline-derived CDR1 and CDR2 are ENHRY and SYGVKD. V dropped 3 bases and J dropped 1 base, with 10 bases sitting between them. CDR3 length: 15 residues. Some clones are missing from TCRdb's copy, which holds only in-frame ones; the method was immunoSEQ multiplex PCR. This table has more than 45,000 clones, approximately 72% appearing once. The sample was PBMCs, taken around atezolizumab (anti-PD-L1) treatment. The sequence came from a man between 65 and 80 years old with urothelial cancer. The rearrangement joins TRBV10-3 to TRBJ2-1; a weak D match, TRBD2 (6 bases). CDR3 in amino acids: CAISDPGTSYNEQFF. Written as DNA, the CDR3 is TGTGCCATCAGTGACCCCGGGACTTCCTACAATGAGCAGTTCTTC.